The clone carrying this T cell receptor beta chain was counted ten times or more. What it binds is unknown. Trimming at V came to 7 bases and at J to 1 base, leaving 3 bases not matched to a gene. Germline V gene sequence: CDR1 SNHLY, CDR2 FYNNEI. The CDR3 has 13 amino acids. TCRdb reanalysed the 5' RACE reads using MiXCR and keeps one entry per CDR3 protein. The table shows about 660,000 distinct CDR3 sequences, with around 8.3% occurring only once. The data were obtained in a study of identical twins. General study points: Memory repertoires lacked the insertion deficit that abundant cord blood beta clonotypes showed.

This same sample was also taken into another study, of yellow fever vaccine responses in identical twins.

Sequencing was done on a sample of PBMCs. J is TRBJ1-1 and V is TRBV2; 7 positions agree with TRBD1. The receptor's source is a woman younger than 35 in good health. The CDR3 nucleotides read TGTGCCAGCATGCGACAGGGGAACACTGAAGCTTTCTTT. Amino acids: CASMRQGNTEAFF.